This TCR beta chain was identified in a study of blood T cell repertoires in COVID-19. Looking at the study overall: COVID-19 samples collected from the United States, Italy and Spain covered acute and convalescent phases. PBMCs, B-cell-depleted T cells, or T cells provided the cDNA or gDNA that made up the material.

In the original workflow: By means of reference gene primer amplification, nucleated cell counts were estimated. TCRdb keeps only in-frame clones here, not all; method: immunoSEQ multiplex PCR. The V and J calls and the clone size are those of that table, but D and trimming were determined from the DNA. The table has some 150,000 clones, about 85% seen once. This CDR3 region has 17 residues. The V gene end was trimmed by 1 base and the J gene end by 7 bases; junction bases not matched to a gene: 6. Germline V gene data show CDR1 as SGHVS and CDR2 as FQNEAQ. Sequenced material: peripheral blood. The rearrangement joins TRBV7-8 to TRBJ1-6; 11 bases match TRBD1. This clonotype originated in a woman in her 70s with acute or convalescent COVID-19. The CDR3 spells CASSLVRTGGGNSPLHF. In nucleotides, the CDR3 is TGTGCCAGCAGCTTAGTCCGGACAGGGGGCGGGAATTCACCCCTCCACTTT. Complete variable domain (other parts from reference TRBV7-8 and TRBJ1-6): GAGVSQSPRYKVAKRGQDVALRCDPISGHVSLFWYQQALGQGPEFLTYFQNEAQLDKSGLPSDRFFAERPEGSVSTLKIQRTQQEDSAVYLCASSLVRTGGGNSPLHFGNGTRLTVT.